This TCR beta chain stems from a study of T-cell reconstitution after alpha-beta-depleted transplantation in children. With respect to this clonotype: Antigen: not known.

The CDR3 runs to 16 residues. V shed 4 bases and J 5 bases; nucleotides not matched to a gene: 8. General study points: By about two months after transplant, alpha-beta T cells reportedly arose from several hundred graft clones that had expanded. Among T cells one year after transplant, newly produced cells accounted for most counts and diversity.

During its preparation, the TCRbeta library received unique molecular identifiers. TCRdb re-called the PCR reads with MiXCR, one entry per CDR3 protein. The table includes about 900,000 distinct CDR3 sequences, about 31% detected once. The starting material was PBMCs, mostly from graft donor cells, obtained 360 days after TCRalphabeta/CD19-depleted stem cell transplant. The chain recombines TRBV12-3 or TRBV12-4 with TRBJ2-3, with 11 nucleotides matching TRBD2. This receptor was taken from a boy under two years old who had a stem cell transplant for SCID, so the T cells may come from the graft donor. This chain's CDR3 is CASSSRGLAVQDTQYF. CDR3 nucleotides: TGTGCCAGCAGTTCCCGGGGACTAGCGGTTCAAGATACGCAGTATTTT.